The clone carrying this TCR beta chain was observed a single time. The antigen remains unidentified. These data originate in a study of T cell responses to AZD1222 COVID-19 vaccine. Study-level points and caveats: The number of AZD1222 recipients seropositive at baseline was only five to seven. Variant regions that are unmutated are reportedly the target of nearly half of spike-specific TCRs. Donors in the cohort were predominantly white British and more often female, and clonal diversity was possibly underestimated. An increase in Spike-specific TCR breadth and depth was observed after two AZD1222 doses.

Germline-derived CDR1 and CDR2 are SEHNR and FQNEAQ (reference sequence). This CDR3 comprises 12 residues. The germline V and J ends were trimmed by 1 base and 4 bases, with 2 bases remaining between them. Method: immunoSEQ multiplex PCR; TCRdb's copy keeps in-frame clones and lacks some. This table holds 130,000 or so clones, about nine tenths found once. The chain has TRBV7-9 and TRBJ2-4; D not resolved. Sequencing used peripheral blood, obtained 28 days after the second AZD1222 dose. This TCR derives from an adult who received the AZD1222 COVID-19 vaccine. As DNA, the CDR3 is TGTGCCAGCAGCTTAGTTAAAAACATTCAGTACTTC. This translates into CASSLVKNIQYF.